The 26 T cell receptor beta chains listed next were all sequenced from one sample in a study of shared clonotypes between healthy human individuals. Here immunoSEQ multiplex PCR was the method, and the copy in TCRdb shows in-frame clones only, minus some. The sample gives over a million clones, roughly 70% of which show up once; roughly 1.5% is in the top ten. Sequenced sample: memory CD4+ T cells sorted from blood. Subset reported: CD45RA-negative fraction. The origin of the receptors is a man aged 18-30 years in good health.

V gene TRBV18 combines with J gene TRBJ1-1, with TRBD1 identical over 7 bases. V was clipped by 2 bases and J by 1 base; unmatched bases: 7. CDR3 length equals 16 residues. Germline V gene sequence: CDR1 KGHSH, CDR2 LQKENI. Written as DNA, the CDR3 is TGTGCCAGCTCACCATTTGCTCCAGGGGGGAACACTGAAGCTTTCTTT. It translates to CASSPFAPGGNTEAFF.

The chain carries TRBV6-4 and TRBJ1-1; D is ambiguous. Trimming shortened V by 2 bases and J by 0 bases, and 7 bases separated the two germline ends. This CDR3 comprises 14 residues. Germline V gene lookup returns CDR1 MRHNA and CDR2 SNTAGT. CDR3 in DNA: TGTGCCAGCAGTGACCCGGGAATGAACACTGAAGCTTTCTTT. Translated: CASSDPGMNTEAFF.

The genes are TRBV5-6 and TRBJ2-2; TRBD1 aligns across 7 bases. Unmatched junction bases numbered 6, after V lost 2 bases and J lost 5 bases. Germline CDR1 is SGHDT and CDR2 is YYEEEE. The CDR3 sequence is 15 residues long. CDR3 region: CASSFRDRKTGELFF. The CDR3 region has the DNA TGTGCCAGCAGCTTCCGGGACAGAAAGACCGGGGAGCTGTTTTTT.

The chain has TRBV30 and TRBJ2-2; maybe TRBD1 (7 bases). Deletions cut 7 bases from V and 1 base from J, with 22 bases between. In germline, CDR1 is GTSNPN, CDR2 SVGIG (reference sequence). The length of the CDR3 is 17 residues. The CDR3 nucleotides are TGTGCCTCTCTACAGGGGTCCGGGGGCCGGAACACCGGGGAGCTGTTTTTT. It specifies CASLQGSGGRNTGELFF.

This clone occurred once. The same CDR3 is also encoded by other DNA sequences in this sample. V usage is TRBV27 and J usage is TRBJ2-1; D remains unclear. Germline V gene data show CDR1 as MNHEY and CDR2 as SMNVEV (reference sequence). Trimming took off 1 base at V and 4 bases at J, with 8 bases between the two ends. The CDR3 is 14 amino acids. The CDR3 region is CASSLYYSYNEQFF. CDR3 nucleotide sequence: TGTGCCAGCAGTTTATACTACAGTTACAATGAGCAGTTCTTC.

The chain uses TRBV29-1 and TRBJ2-7, with TRBD2 matching 7 bases. Germline-derived CDR1 and CDR2 are SQVTM and ANQGSEA. This CDR3 is 16 amino acids long. After removal of 0 bases from V and 4 bases from J, the junction contained 12 bases not matched to a gene. The chain's CDR3 is CSVEELGGSFSYEQYF. In nucleotides, the CDR3 is TGCAGCGTTGAAGAATTAGGCGGGAGTTTTTCGTACGAGCAGTACTTC.

This clone has ten or more counts. The chain has TRBV6-1 and TRBJ1-2; tentative D call: TRBD1 (6 bases). Germline V lookup: CDR1 MNHNS, CDR2 SASEGT. The CDR3 runs to 14 residues. V lost 1 base and J lost 4, with 10 bases in between. The CDR3 sequence is CASSEGGQPYGYTF. The DNA for the CDR3 is TGTGCCAGCAGTGAAGGCGGACAGCCCTATGGCTACACCTTC.

The CDR3 reads CAWSAVAGGQPQHF. The CDR3 DNA reads TGTGCCTGGAGTGCGGTAGCGGGAGGTCAGCCCCAGCATTTT. This rearrangement joins TRBV30 to TRBJ1-5; the D is unclear. Germline V lookup: CDR1 GTSNPN, CDR2 SVGIG (reference sequence). The CDR3 spans 14 residues. Trimming left V 1 base short and J 6 bases short, with 13 bases between.

The chain couples TRBV10-3 to TRBJ1-1; weak D call: TRBD1 (6 bases). The germline gives CDR1 ENHRY, CDR2 SYGVKD. The CDR3 extends over 14 amino acids. V shed 6 bases and J shed 3 bases, with 14 bases lying between them. CDR3: CAIRRTGQDTEAFF. In DNA form, the CDR3 reads TGTGCCATCAGAAGAACAGGGCAAGACACTGAAGCTTTCTTT.

V gene TRBV11-1 combines with J gene TRBJ2-2; a weak D match, TRBD1 (5 bases). The CDR3 is 13 residues long. Germline CDR1 SGHAT, CDR2 FQDESV (reference sequence). V was pared by 7 bases and J by 6 bases, with 12 bases between. CDR3 sequence: CASKQESPGELFF. In DNA form, the CDR3 reads TGTGCCAGCAAACAGGAGAGTCCCGGGGAGCTGTTTTTT.

Only a few counts were recorded for this clone. The chain recombines TRBV15 with TRBJ1-4; D unresolved. The germline V gene has CDR1 LNHNV and CDR2 YYDKDF (reference sequence). The CDR3 is 15 amino acids. V dropped 3 bases and J dropped 0 bases, with 8 bases sitting between them. The CDR3, as DNA: TGTGCCACCAGCAGGGACCTCGCAACTAATGAAAAACTGTTTTTT. The encoded protein is CATSRDLATNEKLFF.

This sequence joins TRBV6-5 and TRBJ1-3; D is possibly TRBD1 (5 bases). The germline CDR1 and CDR2 sequences are MNHEY and SVGAGI. The CDR3 is 14 residues long. The V end lost 6 bases, the J end lost 1 base, and 10 bases lay between the germline ends. The CDR3 sequence is CASRSGGSGNTIYF. The CDR3 coding sequence is TGTGCCAGCAGGAGTGGGGGTTCTGGAAACACCATATATTTT.

V usage is TRBV9 and J usage is TRBJ1-2; TRBD1 agrees at 8 bases. Unmatched junction bases numbered 13, after V lost 3 bases and J lost 6 bases. The CDR3 is 16 amino acids. Germline V gene lookup returns CDR1 SGDLS and CDR2 YYNGEE. The CDR3 DNA follows: TGTGCCAGCAGCGCCCGTAGTATCACGACAGGGGATGGCTACACCTTC. Its translation: CASSARSITTGDGYTF.

This clone has just a few counts. V usage is TRBV11-2 and J usage is TRBJ2-5; tentatively, D is TRBD1 (5 bases). V was pared by 11 bases and J by 7 bases, with 20 bases between. Germline CDR1 reads SGHAT; CDR2 reads FQNNGV. The CDR3 spans 13 residues. This CDR3 is CASSGAAAVTQYF. The DNA of the CDR3 is TGTGCCTCCTCTGGGGCGGCGGCGGTGACCCAGTACTTC.

This chain uses TRBV10-3 with TRBJ2-2; a possible D gene is TRBD1 (7 bases). Trimming stripped 7 bases from V and 2 bases from J, with 29 bases between. From germline, CDR1 is ENHRY and CDR2 SYGVKD. The CDR3 contains 20 residues. The DNA for the CDR3 is TGTGCCATCACGACTAGGGACAGTCCCCCTAACCCTCTAAACACCGGGGAGCTGTTTTTT. As protein: CAITTRDSPPNPLNTGELFF.

Note on this clone: The same CDR3 can be traced to other DNA sequences in this sample. The chain joins TRBV5-1 to TRBJ2-7, with 8 bases identical to TRBD2. The junction had 4 bases not matched to a gene; V was cut back by 4 bases and J by 4 bases. The germline CDR1 and CDR2 sequences are SGHRS and YFSETQ. The CDR3 is made up of 13 amino acids. The CDR3 region has the DNA TGCGCCAGCAGCCCAACGGGGGGGTACGAGCAGTACTTC. It specifies CASSPTGGYEQYF.

Comments on this clone: Being one base from a much bigger clone, this may be a read error. The sample carries other DNA sequences with the same CDR3. This chain connects TRBV11-2 to TRBJ2-5; D unclear. V lost 4 bases, J lost 1 base, and 1 base lay in between. The CDR3 has 11 amino acids. Germline CDR1 SGHAT, CDR2 FQNNGV. CDR3 DNA: TGTGCCAGCAGCTCCCAAGAGACCCAGTACTTC. It translates to CASSSQETQYF. The whole variable domain, filled in from reference TRBV11-2 and TRBJ2-5, reads EAGVAQSPRYKIIEKRQSVAFWCNPISGHATLYWYQQILGQGPKLLIQFQNNGVVDDSQLPKDRFSAERLKGVDSTLKIQPAKLEDSAVYLCASSSQETQYFGPGTRLLVL.

As to this clone: In the same sample, other DNA sequences code for this CDR3. The chain employs TRBV14 and TRBJ1-2; TRBD1 matches 10 bases. V lost 4 bases, J lost 4 bases, and 3 bases stayed unmatched. The CDR3 covers 14 residues. CDR1 and CDR2 (germline): SGHDN, FVKESK. This CDR3 reads CASSPGQGGYGYTF. Here the CDR3 DNA reads TGTGCCAGCAGCCCCGGACAGGGGGGCTATGGCTACACCTTC.

The V and J genes are TRBV4-1 and TRBJ1-3; unclear D gene. Germline V gene data show CDR1 as MGHRA and CDR2 as YSYEKL. The CDR3 covers 16 residues. The V gene lost 0 bases and the J gene lost 0 bases, with 9 bases spanning the gap. The CDR3 DNA reads TGCGCCAGCAGCCAAGATGAGTGGGACTCTGGAAACACCATATATTTT. Translated, it gives CASSQDEWDSGNTIYF.

As DNA, the CDR3 is TGTGCCAGCAGTGAAGCCGGGAACACTGAAGCTTTCTTT. Its translation is CASSEAGNTEAFF. V and J are TRBV2 and TRBJ1-1; D not resolved. V was trimmed by 0 bases and J by 1 base, leaving 3 bases between them. Germline V lookup: CDR1 SNHLY, CDR2 FYNNEI. The CDR3 extends over 13 amino acids.

This clone was found once. V and J are TRBV6-6 and TRBJ1-2; TRBD1 matches at 10 bases. V trimming: 7 bases; J trimming: 2 bases; junction bases outside the gene matches: 7. The CDR3 extends over 15 amino acids. Germline-derived CDR1 and CDR2 are MNHNY and SVGAGI (reference sequence). The DNA of the CDR3 is TGTGCCAGCAACCCGACAGGGGGCTGGAACTATGGCTACACCTTC. The encoded protein is CASNPTGGWNYGYTF.

J is TRBJ1-6 and V is TRBV7-2; a weak D match, TRBD1 (6 bases). Per the germline V gene, CDR1 is SGHTA and CDR2 is FQGNSA. The CDR3 contains 13 residues. V was pared by 5 bases and J by 7 bases, with 9 bases between. The DNA for the CDR3 is TGTGCCAGCAGCCAGGACAGAAATTCACCCCTCCACTTT. Its translation: CASSQDRNSPLHF.

V usage is TRBV5-1 and J usage is TRBJ2-1; TRBD2 matches 10 bases. Germline values: CDR1 SGHRS, CDR2 YFSETQ. V shed 4 bases, J shed 9 bases, and the junction held 10 bases outside the gene matches. CDR3 length: 15 amino acids. The CDR3 loop reads CASSHPGLAKGEQFF. The CDR3 coding sequence is TGCGCCAGCAGCCACCCGGGACTAGCGAAGGGTGAGCAGTTCTTC.

A remark on this clone: The likely explanation is a read error, given a far larger clone one base away. This CDR3 is also generated by other DNA sequences in the sample. V is TRBV5-6 and J is TRBJ2-5; 7 nucleotides match TRBD2. The length of the CDR3 is 13 residues. Looked up from germline, CDR1 is SGHDT and CDR2 is YYEEEE. V shed 0 bases, J shed 5 bases, and the junction held 1 base outside the gene matches. CDR3: CASSLAGGETQYF. The CDR3 DNA sequence: TGTGCCAGCAGCTTGGCCGGGGGGGAGACCCAGTACTTC.

The rearrangement uses TRBV11-3 and TRBJ2-3, with D perhaps TRBD2 (6 bases). V dropped 5 bases and J dropped 6 bases, with 21 bases sitting between them. Germline V lookup: CDR1 SGHNT, CDR2 YENEEA. CDR3 length equals 16 residues. The CDR3 DNA sequence: TGTGCCAGCAGCCCCGGCACACTAACTAGCAGCGATACGCAGTATTTT. Translating it yields CASSPGTLTSSDTQYF.

The chain links TRBV30 to TRBJ2-3; 12 bases agree with TRBD1. The length of the CDR3 is 15 residues. J was trimmed by 4 bases and V by 1 base; bases with no gene match: 3. Germline V gives CDR1 GTSNPN, CDR2 SVGIG (reference sequence). CDR3 sequence reads: CAWSGGQGASDTQYF. DNA for the CDR3: TGTGCCTGGAGTGGGGGACAGGGGGCATCAGATACGCAGTATTTT.